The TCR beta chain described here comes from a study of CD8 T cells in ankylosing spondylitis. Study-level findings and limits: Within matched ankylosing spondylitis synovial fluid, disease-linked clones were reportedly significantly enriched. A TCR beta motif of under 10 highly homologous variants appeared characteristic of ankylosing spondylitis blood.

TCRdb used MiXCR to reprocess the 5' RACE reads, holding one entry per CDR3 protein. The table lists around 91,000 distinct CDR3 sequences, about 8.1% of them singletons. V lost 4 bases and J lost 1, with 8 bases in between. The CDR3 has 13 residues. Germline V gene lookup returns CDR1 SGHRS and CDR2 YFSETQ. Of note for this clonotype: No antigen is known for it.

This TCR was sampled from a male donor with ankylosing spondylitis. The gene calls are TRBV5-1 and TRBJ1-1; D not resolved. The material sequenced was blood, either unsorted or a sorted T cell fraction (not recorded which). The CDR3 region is CASSPEGNTEAFF. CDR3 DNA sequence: TGCGCCAGCAGCCCCGAAGGGAACACTGAAGCTTTCTTT.